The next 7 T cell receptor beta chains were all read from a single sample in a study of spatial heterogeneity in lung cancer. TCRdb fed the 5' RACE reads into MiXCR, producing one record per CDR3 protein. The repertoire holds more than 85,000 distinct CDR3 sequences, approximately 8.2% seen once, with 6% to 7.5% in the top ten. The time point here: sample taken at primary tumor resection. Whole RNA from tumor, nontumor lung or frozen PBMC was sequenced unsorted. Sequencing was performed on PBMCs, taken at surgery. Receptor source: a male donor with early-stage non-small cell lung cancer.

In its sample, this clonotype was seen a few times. The CDR3: CSASRGANYGYTF. CDR3 DNA sequence: TGCAGTGCTAGTCGGGGGGCGAACTATGGCTACACCTTC. The chain is built from TRBV20-1 and TRBJ1-2; weak D call: TRBD1 (6 bases). Germline-derived CDR1 and CDR2 are DFQATT and SNEGSKA (reference sequence). Trimming left V 3 bases short and J 2 bases short, with 10 bases between. The CDR3 length is 13 residues.

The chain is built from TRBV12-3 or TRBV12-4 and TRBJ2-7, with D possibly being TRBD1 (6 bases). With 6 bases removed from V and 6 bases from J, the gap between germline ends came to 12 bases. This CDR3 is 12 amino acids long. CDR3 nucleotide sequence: TGTGCCAGCAGCCCACAGGGTTCCGAGCAGTACTTC. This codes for CASSPQGSEQYF.

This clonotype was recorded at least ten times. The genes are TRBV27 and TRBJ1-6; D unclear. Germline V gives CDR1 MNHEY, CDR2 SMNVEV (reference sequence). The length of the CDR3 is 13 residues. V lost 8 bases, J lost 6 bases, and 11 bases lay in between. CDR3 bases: TGTGCCAGCCCCAATGGCTCTAATTCACCCCTCCACTTT. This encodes CASPNGSNSPLHF.

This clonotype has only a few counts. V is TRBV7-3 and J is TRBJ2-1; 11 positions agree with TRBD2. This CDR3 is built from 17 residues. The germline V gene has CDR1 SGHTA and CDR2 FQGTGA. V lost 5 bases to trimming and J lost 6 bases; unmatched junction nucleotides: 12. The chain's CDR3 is CASSPRGASGGRNEQFF. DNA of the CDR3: TGTGCCAGCAGCCCCCGCGGCGCTAGCGGGGGGCGCAATGAGCAGTTCTTC.

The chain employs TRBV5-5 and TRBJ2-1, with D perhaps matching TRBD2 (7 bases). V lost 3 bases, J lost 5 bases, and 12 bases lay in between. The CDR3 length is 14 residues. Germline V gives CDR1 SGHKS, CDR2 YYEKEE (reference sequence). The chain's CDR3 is CASSWGGGDNEQFF. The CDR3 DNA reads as TGTGCCAGCAGCTGGGGAGGGGGAGACAATGAGCAGTTCTTC.

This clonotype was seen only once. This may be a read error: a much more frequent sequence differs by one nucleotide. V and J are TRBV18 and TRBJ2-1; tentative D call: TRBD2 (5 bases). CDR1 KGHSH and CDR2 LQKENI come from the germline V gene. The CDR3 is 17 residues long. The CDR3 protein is CASSPYLPGSSYNERFF. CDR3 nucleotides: TGTGCCAGCTCACCCTACCTACCGGGGAGCTCCTACAATGAGCGGTTCTTC.

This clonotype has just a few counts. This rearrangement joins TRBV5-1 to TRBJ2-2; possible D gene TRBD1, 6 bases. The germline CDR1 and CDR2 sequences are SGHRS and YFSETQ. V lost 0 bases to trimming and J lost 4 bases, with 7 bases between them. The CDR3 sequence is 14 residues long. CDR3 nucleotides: TGCGCCAGCAGCTTGGGGACAGCCACCGGGGAGCTGTTTTTT. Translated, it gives CASSLGTATGELFF.